These 14 T cell receptor beta chains originate from one sample sequenced in a study of molecular identifiers for immune sequencing clone quantification. TCRdb re-derived calls from the PCR reads in MiXCR, one entry per CDR3 protein. The repertoire holds under 600,000 distinct CDR3 sequences, with around 25% as singletons. Material: naive CD8+ T cells from blood, with Jurkat cell RNA spiked in. Sample subset: FACS-sorted CD8+CD4-CCR7+CD45RA+ naive T cells. These receptors were obtained from a human donor in good health. Some libraries in this study had Jurkat cell RNA spiked in.

The chain is built from TRBV7-2 and TRBJ2-5; TRBD1 agrees at 8 bases. Trimming removed 1 base from V and 5 bases from J; junction bases left unmatched: 18. Germline V gives CDR1 SGHTA, CDR2 FQGNSA. This CDR3 has 19 residues. The CDR3 DNA reads TGTGCCAGCAGCTTAGGAGTTGGACAGGGCCCTTCATTTCTGGAGACCCAGTACTTC. This sequence encodes CASSLGVGQGPSFLETQYF.

This CDR3 reads CAWRLGLNTEAFF. In DNA form, the CDR3 reads TGTGCCTGGAGGTTAGGTCTGAACACTGAAGCTTTCTTT. The chain carries TRBV30 and TRBJ1-1, with unresolved D. V lost 3 bases and J lost 0, with 8 bases in between. The CDR3 covers 13 residues. Germline V gene data show CDR1 as GTSNPN and CDR2 as SVGIG (reference sequence).

As regards this clonotype: This may come from a read error, since a much larger clone is one base off. The chain's CDR3 is CSARDLGSMDTEAFF. CDR3 coding DNA: TGCAGTGCTAGAGATCTCGGCAGTATGGACACTGAAGCTTTCTTT. V is TRBV20-1 and J is TRBJ1-1, with D uncertain. Germline V gene lookup returns CDR1 DFQATT and CDR2 SNEGSKA (reference sequence). This CDR3 spans 15 amino acids. V shed 0 bases and J shed 3 bases, with 14 bases lying between them.

Remarks on this clonotype: Since a much larger clone is just one base distant, this may be a read error. The rearrangement joins TRBV7-2 to TRBJ2-5; D is undetermined. CDR3 length equals 12 residues. CDR1 and CDR2 from the germline V gene are SGHTA and FQGNSA. CDR3 sequence: CASSSSLETPYF. As DNA, the CDR3 is TGTGCCAGCAGCTCTTCCCTGGAGACCCCGTACTTC.

The chain joins TRBV3-1 to TRBJ2-1, with 7 bases identical to TRBD2. CDR3 length equals 10 residues. The V gene's germline CDR1 is LGHDT and CDR2 YNNKEL (reference sequence). Trimming removed 8 bases from V and 9 bases from J; junction bases left unmatched: 1. CDR3 loop: CASGEGEQFF. CDR3 nucleotides: TGTGCCAGCGGGGAGGGTGAGCAGTTCTTC.

The chain recombines TRBV19 with TRBJ1-2; 8 bases fit TRBD1. CDR1 and CDR2 (germline): LNHDA, SQIVND (reference sequence). This CDR3 spans 16 amino acids. Trimming removed 3 bases from V and 5 bases from J; junction bases left unmatched: 11. CDR3 DNA sequence: TGTGCCAGTAGTATCCCTCTTGGGACAGGCCCGTATGGCTACACCTTC. It encodes CASSIPLGTGPYGYTF. The complete variable domain, with remaining parts taken from reference TRBV19 and TRBJ1-2, reads DGGITQSPKYLFRKEGQNVTLSCEQNLNHDAMYWYRQDPGQGLRLIYYSQIVNDFQKGDIAEGYSVSREKKESFPLTVTSAQKNPTAFYLCASSIPLGTGPYGYTFGSGTRLTVV.

V gene TRBV5-6 combines with J gene TRBJ2-7; D gene unclear. This CDR3 is built from 13 residues. CDR1 is SGHDT, CDR2 YYEEEE, per germline. Trimming shortened V by 1 base and J by 2 bases, and 7 bases separated the two germline ends. The CDR3 DNA reads TGTGCCAGCAGCTTGCCACCACCCTACGAGCAGTACTTC. Its protein is CASSLPPPYEQYF. Combining the CDR3 with reference TRBV5-6 and TRBJ2-7 gives the whole variable domain DAGVTQSPTHLIKTRGQQVTLRCSPKSGHDTVSWYQQALGQGPQFIFQYYEEEERQRGNFPDRFSGHQFPNYSSELNVNALLLGDSALYLCASSLPPPYEQYFGPGTRLTVT.

This clonotype has ten or more counts. The rearrangement uses TRBV4-1 and TRBJ1-5; no clear D gene. Trimming took 0 bases from V and 6 from J, leaving 12 bases between them. The CDR3 loop spans 15 amino acids. The germline V gene encodes CDR1 MGHRA and CDR2 YSYEKL. In nucleotides, the CDR3 is TGCGCCAGCAGCCAAGAAGATCTGTCAAGTCAGCCCCAGCATTTT. Amino acids: CASSQEDLSSQPQHF.

This clonotype was found many times. The V call is TRBV14, the J call TRBJ1-5, with unresolved D. The V gene's germline CDR1 is SGHDN and CDR2 FVKESK. The CDR3 runs to 13 residues. V gave up 4 bases and J gave up 4 bases, with 8 bases separating them. The CDR3 spells CASSPGLNQPQHF. Written as DNA, the CDR3 is TGTGCCAGCAGCCCCGGACTTAATCAGCCCCAGCATTTT.

This clonotype has a handful of counts. V is TRBV30 and J is TRBJ1-1; 8 bases agree with TRBD1. Looked up from germline, CDR1 is GTSNPN and CDR2 is SVGIG (reference sequence). J was trimmed by 8 bases and V by 3 bases; bases with no gene match: 8. The CDR3 totals 13 residues. The CDR3 bases are TGTGCCTGGAGCGTCGCCAGACAGGGGGAAGCTTTCTTT. It translates to CAWSVARQGEAFF. The variable domain in full, completed from reference TRBV30 and TRBJ1-1, reads SQTIHQWPATLVQPVGSPLSLECTVEGTSNPNLYWYRQAAGRGLQLLFYSVGIGQISSEVPQNLSASRPQDRQFILSSKKLLLSDSGFYLCAWSVARQGEAFFGQGTRLTVV.

In this sample, this clonotype turned up many times. The gene calls are TRBV6-2 or TRBV6-3 and TRBJ1-5, with D hard to call. Germline values: CDR1 MNHEY, CDR2 SVGEGT. With 0 bases removed from V and 6 bases from J, the gap between germline ends came to 9 bases. The length of the CDR3 is 14 residues. CDR3 sequence (DNA): TGTGCCAGCAGTTACTCGACGGGGTTTCAGCCCCAGCATTTT. This gives the protein CASSYSTGFQPQHF.

The count of this clonotype is one. V gene TRBV20-1 combines with J gene TRBJ2-7, with D perhaps TRBD1 (6 bases). Per the germline V gene, CDR1 is DFQATT and CDR2 is SNEGSKA (reference sequence). Deletions cut 4 bases from V and 8 bases from J, with 15 bases between. This CDR3 contains 12 residues. The CDR3 is CSAKDNREQQYF. CDR3 DNA sequence: TGCAGTGCTAAAGACAACAGGGAGCAGCAGTACTTC.

This clonotype was seen a few times. This chain joins TRBV12-3 or TRBV12-4 and TRBJ2-5; the match to TRBD1 covers 8 bases. The V and J ends lost 5 bases and 7 bases, in that order; junction bases with no gene match: 9. The CDR3 is made up of 14 amino acids. CDR3 in amino acids: CASSPSLTGGTQYF. Here the CDR3 DNA reads TGTGCCAGCAGTCCAAGCCTCACAGGGGGGACCCAGTACTTC.

This clonotype has a handful of counts. J is TRBJ1-3 and V is TRBV9, with D possibly being TRBD1 (5 bases). CDR3 length: 17 residues. V was cut by 4 bases and J by 0 bases, with 17 bases left in between. The germline gives CDR1 SGDLS, CDR2 YYNGEE. The CDR3 sequence: CASSTYPPTASGNTIYF. The DNA for the CDR3 is TGTGCCAGCAGCACCTACCCCCCGACAGCCTCTGGAAACACCATATATTTT.